Sequencing of this T cell receptor beta chain was carried out in a study of cytomegalovirus exposure and HLA in healthy donors. This clone was seen a single time. V shed 2 bases and J 1 base; nucleotides not matched to a gene: 5. The CDR3 spans 15 residues. From germline, CDR1 is MNHNS and CDR2 SASEGT. Sequenced by immunoSEQ multiplex PCR; TCRdb stores in-frame clones only, minus some. Among 200,000 to 250,000 clones listed, 65% to 85% were seen once. The TCR comes from a woman aged 25 to 39 in good health and CMV-seropositive. V and J are TRBV6-1 and TRBJ2-7; TRBD2 agrees at 7 bases. Sequencing was carried out using PBMCs. This CDR3 is CASSESLAVSYEQYF. For the CDR3, the DNA is TGTGCCAGCAGTGAAAGTCTAGCGGTTTCCTACGAGCAGTACTTC.